Below, 11 T cell receptor beta chains from the same sample are listed, as sequenced in a study of cytomegalovirus exposure and HLA in healthy donors. Sequencing was performed with immunoSEQ multiplex PCR; in TCRdb, only in-frame clones are kept and a portion is missing. The repertoire has around 150,000 clones, around nine tenths of them found once; the top ten carry 10% to 13%. Sequenced sample: PBMCs. These receptors were taken from a woman aged 18 to 35 in good health and CMV-seropositive.

Regarding this clone: Within the sample, other DNA sequences also encode this same CDR3. The V gene is TRBV5-1, the J gene TRBJ2-1; no reliable D call. CDR1 and CDR2 (germline): SGHRS, YFSETQ. The CDR3 is made up of 11 amino acids. V was pared by 0 bases and J by 7 bases, with 2 bases between. The DNA of the CDR3 is TGCGCCAGCAGCTTGGCGAATGAGCAGTTCTTC. It codes for CASSLANEQFF.

The chain has TRBV11-3 and TRBJ2-3, with 8 bases fitting TRBD2. Germline V gene sequence: CDR1 SGHNT, CDR2 YENEEA. The CDR3 has 15 amino acids. Losses at the gene ends were 2 bases for V and 2 bases for J; bases not matched to a gene: 3. CDR3 sequence: CASSLISGDTDTQYF. CDR3 nucleotides: TGTGCCAGCAGCTTAATTAGCGGGGACACAGATACGCAGTATTTT.

V is TRBV4-2 and J is TRBJ2-7, with 9 bases matching TRBD2. The CDR3 has 15 residues. Per the germline V gene, CDR1 is LGHNA and CDR2 is YNFKEQ. Trimming cost V 0 bases and J 4 bases; bases outside gene matches: 4. The CDR3 nucleotides read TGTGCCAGCAGCCAAGAAAGCGGGAGGAAGTACGAGCAGTACTTC. Translated, it gives CASSQESGRKYEQYF.

The genes are TRBV5-1 and TRBJ2-5; the D gene is possibly TRBD1 (5 bases). The V and J ends lost 3 bases and 2 bases respectively, with 11 bases between them. CDR3 length: 14 residues. CDR1 and CDR2 from the germline V gene are SGHRS and YFSETQ. CDR3 in DNA: TGCGCCAGCAGCTGGGGCAGCGCGCAAGAGACCCAGTACTTC. It codes for CASSWGSAQETQYF.

The J gene is TRBJ1-4, the V gene TRBV6-5; maybe TRBD1 (5 bases). This CDR3 is built from 14 residues. From germline, CDR1 is MNHEY and CDR2 SVGAGI. The V end was cut by 6 bases, the J end by 3 bases, with 11 bases between. The DNA of the CDR3 is TGTGCCAGCAGCTGGAGGGGTGCTAATGAAAAACTGTTTTTT. Protein: CASSWRGANEKLFF.

This clone has only one observation. The V gene is TRBV19, the J gene TRBJ2-3, with TRBD1 identical over 7 bases. Per the germline V gene, CDR1 is LNHDA and CDR2 is SQIVND (reference sequence). V gave up 4 bases and J gave up 2 bases; unmatched junction bases: 12. The CDR3 extends over 17 amino acids. The CDR3: CASSTGGIRGYTDTQYF. The CDR3 DNA reads TGTGCCAGTAGTACAGGGGGTATTAGGGGCTACACAGATACGCAGTATTTT.

V is TRBV19 and J is TRBJ2-1; the match to TRBD2 covers 13 bases. The germline CDR1 and CDR2 sequences are LNHDA and SQIVND (reference sequence). This CDR3 is built from 16 residues. V lost 6 bases, J lost 6 bases, and 8 bases stayed unmatched. The CDR3 here is CASSSVGLAGVNEQFF. The CDR3 coding sequence is TGTGCCAGTAGCAGCGTAGGACTAGCGGGGGTCAATGAGCAGTTCTTC.

The chain carries TRBV28 and TRBJ1-1, with D perhaps TRBD1 (5 bases). From germline, CDR1 is MDHEN and CDR2 SYDVKM. Between the trimmed V and J ends, which lost 6 bases and 5 bases, there was a span of 19 bases. The CDR3 consists of 15 residues. CDR3 bases: TGTGCCAGCAGCCTTACTACGGGGGGGAGGACTGAAGCTTTCTTT. Translated: CASSLTTGGRTEAFF. The full variable domain, its missing parts supplied by reference TRBV28 and TRBJ1-1, is DVKVTQSSRYLVKRTGEKVFLECVQDMDHENMFWYRQDPGLGLRLIYFSYDVKMKEKGDIPEGYSVSREKKERFSLILESASTNQTSMYLCASSLTTGGRTEAFFGQGTRLTVV.

In its sample, this clone was seen once. This chain joins TRBV15 and TRBJ1-2, with D possibly being TRBD1 (6 bases). Germline V gene sequence: CDR1 LNHNV, CDR2 YYDKDF (reference sequence). V shed 0 bases and J shed 4 bases, with 18 bases lying between them. The length of the CDR3 is 17 residues. The CDR3 DNA reads TGTGCCACCAGCAGAGATAGTCTTGGACAGCTATTCTATGGCTACACCTTC. This translates into CATSRDSLGQLFYGYTF.

V and J are TRBV6-5 and TRBJ2-3, with TRBD2 matching over 11 bases. This CDR3 comprises 15 residues. In germline, CDR1 is MNHEY, CDR2 SVGAGI. V lost 6 bases to trimming and J lost 8 bases; unmatched junction nucleotides: 10. CDR3 nucleotides: TGTGCCAGCAGGAGGACTAGCGGGCCGACGGGTACGCAGTATTTT. As protein: CASRRTSGPTGTQYF.

The chain carries TRBV19 and TRBJ1-4; tentative D call: TRBD1 (6 bases). The CDR3 has 15 residues. V lost 3 bases and J 2 bases, leaving 10 bases between the germline ends. Germline loops: CDR1 LNHDA, CDR2 SQIVND (reference sequence). DNA for the CDR3: TGTGCCAGTAGTATCAGACAGGCGACTAATGAAAAACTGTTTTTT. The encoded protein is CASSIRQATNEKLFF.